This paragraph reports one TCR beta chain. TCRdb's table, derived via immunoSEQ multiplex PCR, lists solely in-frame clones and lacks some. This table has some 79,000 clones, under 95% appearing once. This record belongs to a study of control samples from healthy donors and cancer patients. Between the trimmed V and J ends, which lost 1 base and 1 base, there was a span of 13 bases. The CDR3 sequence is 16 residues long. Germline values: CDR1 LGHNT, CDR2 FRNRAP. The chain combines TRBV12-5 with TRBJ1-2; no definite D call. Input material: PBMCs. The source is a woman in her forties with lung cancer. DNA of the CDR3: TGTGCTAGTGGTTTGGCAGGTGAGGGTGTTAACTATGGCTACACCTTC. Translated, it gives CASGLAGEGVNYGYTF.